This TCR beta chain derives from a study of response to subunit inactivated influenza vaccine. General observations from the study: Researchers suggested that each seasonal influenza vaccination recruits few new T cells.

The trim removed 8 bases at V and 8 bases at J, leaving 14 bases unmatched. There are 15 residues in the CDR3. MiXCR, applied by TCRdb to the RT-PCR reads, yields one record per CDR3 protein. The data contain approximately 500,000 distinct CDR3 sequences, over 10% of them singletons. Concerning this clonotype: What it recognizes is unknown.

The chain employs TRBV12-3 or TRBV12-4 and TRBJ2-3; TRBD2 matches at 9 bases. Sequenced here: PBMCs from blood, sampled roughly 45 days after vaccination. The clonotype was recovered from a man aged 50 to 59 who received an inactivated influenza vaccine. CDR3 in amino acids: CASAEGAGGPVTQYF. The CDR3, as DNA: TGTGCCAGCGCCGAGGGGGCGGGGGGGCCAGTTACGCAGTATTTT.